The 5 T cell receptor beta chains given below trace back to one sample, sequenced in a study of OX40 agonist ivuxolimab in advanced cancers. The protocol was immunoSEQ multiplex PCR, while the TCRdb copy is restricted to in-frame clones and leaves out a portion. The data hold 59,000 or so clones, with 85% to 90% observed a single time. The sequenced sample was CD4+ or CD8+ T cells sorted from blood, obtained in a trial of the OX40 agonist ivuxolimab. The receptor set was obtained from an adult with an advanced solid tumor such as melanoma, head and neck, liver or kidney cancer.

This clone occurred once. The V call is TRBV19, the J call TRBJ2-3, with 11 bases matching TRBD2. This CDR3 comprises 17 residues. V dropped 5 bases and J dropped 4; count of bases not matched to a gene: 11. The germline CDR1 and CDR2 sequences are LNHDA and SQIVND (reference sequence). CDR3: CASSVTTSGTLADTQYF. In DNA, the CDR3 is TGTGCCAGTAGTGTAACGACTAGCGGGACGTTAGCAGATACGCAGTATTTT.

This chain uses TRBV19 with TRBJ2-7; perhaps TRBD2 as D (5 bases). The CDR3 is 13 residues long. V was shortened by 6 bases and J by 9 bases, with 18 bases between the two germline ends. CDR1 and CDR2 (germline): LNHDA, SQIVND (reference sequence). CDR3 protein: CASRFSGSATQYF. CDR3 bases: TGTGCCAGTAGATTTTCGGGGTCCGCAACGCAGTACTTC.

This sequence joins TRBV7-2 and TRBJ2-3; D gene uncertain. CDR1 is SGHTA, CDR2 FQGNSA, per germline. Trimming removed 5 bases from V and 8 bases from J, with 11 bases in between. The CDR3 extends over 12 amino acids. CDR3 nucleotides: TGTGCCAGCAGCCCACCTGCAGGTACGCAGTATTTT. It yields the protein CASSPPAGTQYF.

J is TRBJ2-5 and V is TRBV7-2; no clear D. CDR1 and CDR2 (germline): SGHTA, FQGNSA. CDR3 length: 12 amino acids. Between the trimmed V and J ends, which lost 5 bases and 8 bases, there was a span of 12 bases. The CDR3 bases are TGTGCCAGCAGCATCCCCGAAGGAACCCAGTACTTC. Translation gives CASSIPEGTQYF.

This clone turned up a few times. The rearrangement links TRBV2 to TRBJ2-5, with 9 bases fitting TRBD2. Per the germline V gene, CDR1 is SNHLY and CDR2 is FYNNEI. Losses at the gene ends were 5 bases for V and 3 bases for J; bases not matched to a gene: 10. This CDR3 contains 16 residues. The CDR3 nucleotides read TGTGCCAGCAGTAAAGGACTAGCGCGGGGTGAAGAGACCCAGTACTTC. Amino acids: CASSKGLARGEETQYF.